The rows below give T cell receptor beta chains drawn from one sample of a study of long-term antiretroviral therapy in people with HIV. Data came from immunoSEQ multiplex PCR; TCRdb stores just in-frame clones and leaves some out. The sample includes under 25,000 clones, about 88% of them seen just once. The material was unsorted PBMCs, obtained 0.6 years after starting antiretroviral therapy. The receptors come from a man between 60 and 70 years old with HIV. Each CDR3 is given with its conserved first and last residue. The D gene is left open where the match is weak. The size entry is marked missing in some rows and otherwise reads once, few, many or a size class.

j_gene,d_gene,abundance,v_gene,CDR3aa,CDR3nt
TRBJ1-5,TRBD1,.,TRBV15,CATSGPRGDSNQPQHF,TGTGCCACCAGCGGACCCAGGGGGGATAGCAATCAGCCCCAGCATTTT
TRBJ2-3,.,.,TRBV7-2,CASSLFAGLSTDTQYF,TGTGCCAGCAGCTTATTCGCGGGGTTGAGCACAGATACGCAGTATTTT
TRBJ1-2,.,.,TRBV6-1,CASSERSSLGYTF,TGTGCCAGCAGTGAACGAAGTTCCCTTGGCTACACCTTC
TRBJ2-1,TRBD2,.,TRBV19,CASRGAGTSQSHEQFF,TGTGCCTCACGGGGGGCCGGGACTAGTCAATCCCATGAGCAGTTCTTC
TRBJ2-5,TRBD1,few,TRBV5-5,CASSLLTGVRETQYF,TGTGCCAGCAGCTTACTGACAGGGGTTAGAGAGACCCAGTACTTC
TRBJ2-3,.,.,TRBV30,CAWSVRPLDTQYF,TGTGCCTGGAGTGTAAGACCGCTGGATACGCAGTATTTT
TRBJ2-7,TRBD1,.,TRBV7-3,CASSRGDSYEQYF,TGTGCCAGCAGCCGTGGGGACAGCTACGAGCAGTACTTC
TRBJ1-3,TRBD1,.,TRBV6-6,CASSLTGAGNTIYF,TGTGCCAGCAGTCTTACAGGGGCTGGAAACACCATATATTTT
TRBJ1-1,.,.,TRBV7-8,CASSLARENTEAFF,TGTGCCAGCAGCTTAGCGCGCGAGAACACTGAAGCTTTCTTT
TRBJ2-1,.,.,TRBV29-1,CSVTGIHYNEQFF,TGCAGCGTGACCGGGATCCACTACAATGAGCAGTTCTTC
TRBJ2-2,TRBD1,.,TRBV28,CASSLWGQGVGTGELFF,TGTGCCAGCAGTTTATGGGGGCAGGGGGTTGGCACCGGGGAGCTGTTTTTT
TRBJ1-4,.,few,TRBV4-2,CASSQEGANEKLFF,TGTGCCAGCAGCCAAGAGGGGGCCAATGAAAAACTGTTTTTT
TRBJ1-4,.,.,TRBV7-9,CASSLTGANEKLFF,TGTGCCAGCAGCTTAACGGGGGCTAATGAAAAACTGTTTTTT
TRBJ2-1,TRBD2,.,TRBV27,CASSLAGDHNEQFF,TGTGCCAGCAGTTTAGCGGGAGACCACAATGAGCAGTTCTTC
TRBJ2-3,.,.,TRBV7-9,CASSSPGADTQYF,TGTGCCAGCAGCTCGCCTGGGGCAGATACGCAGTATTTT
TRBJ2-2,.,.,TRBV5-1,CASSLAVGGNTGELFF,TGCGCCAGCAGCTTGGCCGTCGGGGGGAACACCGGGGAGCTGTTTTTT
TRBJ2-3,TRBD1,few,TRBV10-1,CASSLTGSSDTQYF,TGCGCCAGCAGTTTGACAGGGAGTTCAGATACGCAGTATTTT